This passage covers 20 T cell receptor beta chains from one sample sequenced in a study of cytomegalovirus exposure and HLA in healthy donors. PCR primers comprised 60 Vbeta and 13 Jbeta primers. Only in-frame clones appear in the TCRdb table, and some are missing; sequencing was by immunoSEQ multiplex PCR. The data hold 150,000 or so clones, with less than 90% observed a single time. Source material: PBMCs. Receptor source: a man aged 45-65 years in good health and CMV-seropositive.

The V and J genes are TRBV23-1 and TRBJ1-2, with TRBD1 matching over 8 bases. TRBV23-1 is an ORF; its function is uncertain. V trimming: 1 base; J trimming: 5 bases; junction bases outside the gene matches: 9. The length of the CDR3 is 16 residues. CDR3 DNA sequence: TGCGCCAGCAGTCAATACCAGGGGGCGGCTCCTTATGGCTACACCTTC. It is translated as CASSQYQGAAPYGYTF.

This chain links TRBV6-5 with TRBJ2-7, with D possibly being TRBD1 (5 bases). This CDR3 comprises 11 residues. CDR1 MNHEY and CDR2 SVGAGI come from the germline V gene. The V gene lost 5 bases and the J gene lost 13 bases, with 15 bases spanning the gap. The CDR3 bases are TGTGCCAGCAGTCAGGGATCGAGAGCTTACTTC. This codes for CASSQGSRAYF.

The chain is built from TRBV5-6 and TRBJ2-5, with TRBD2 as a possible D gene (6 bases). The DNA end is more similar to TRBJ2-7, so the J call may be wrong. The CDR3 totals 16 residues. Germline V gene sequence: CDR1 SGHDT, CDR2 YYEEEE. In DNA form, the CDR3 reads TGTGCCAGCAGCGTAAGGGGAGGTGCCCTTAACTACGAGCAGTACTTC. Protein product: CASSVRGGALNYEQYF.

CDR3 amino acids: CASRAGTDHYNEQFF. CDR3 bases: TGTGCCAGCAGGGCCGGGACAGACCACTACAATGAGCAGTTCTTC. This chain connects TRBV7-6 to TRBJ2-1; 7 bases are shared with TRBD1. The CDR3 has 15 amino acids. V lost 6 bases, J lost 3 bases, and 8 bases stayed unmatched. Looked up from germline, CDR1 is SGHVS and CDR2 is FNYEAQ. Based on the CDR3 plus reference TRBV7-6 and TRBJ2-1, the full variable domain is GAGVSQSPRYKVTKRGQDVALRCDPISGHVSLYWYRQALGQGPEFLTYFNYEAQQDKSGLPNDRFSAERPEGSISTLTIQRTEQRDSAMYRCASRAGTDHYNEQFFGPGTRLTVL.

V gene TRBV7-9 combines with J gene TRBJ1-2, with no clear D. The CDR3 covers 13 residues. From germline, CDR1 is SEHNR and CDR2 FQNEAQ (reference sequence). V dropped 1 base and J dropped 7 bases, with 10 bases sitting between them. The CDR3 here is CASSLDGSSGYTF. CDR3 DNA sequence: TGTGCCAGCAGCTTAGACGGTTCTAGTGGCTACACCTTC.

The V and J genes are TRBV18 and TRBJ1-4, with TRBD1 matching over 7 bases. The germline CDR1 and CDR2 sequences are KGHSH and LQKENI. The length of the CDR3 is 14 residues. Unmatched junction bases numbered 4, after V lost 2 bases and J lost 7 bases. The CDR3 loop reads CASSPTGVSEKLFF. CDR3 DNA sequence: TGTGCCAGCTCACCAACAGGGGTGTCTGAAAAACTGTTTTTT.

This sequence joins TRBV6-5 and TRBJ1-1; no clear D gene. Germline lookup yields CDR1 MNHEY and CDR2 SVGAGI. This CDR3 has 15 residues. The germline V and J ends were trimmed by 2 bases and 2 bases, with 12 bases remaining between them. CDR3 in amino acids: CASSYEQSINTEAFF. Here the CDR3 DNA reads TGTGCCAGCAGTTACGAACAGAGCATCAACACTGAAGCTTTCTTT.

The CDR3 protein is CASSVEGEGRDTQYF. The CDR3 DNA follows: TGTGCCAGCAGCGTAGAAGGGGAGGGCAGGGATACGCAGTATTTT. The V and J genes are TRBV9 and TRBJ2-3, with 7 bases fitting TRBD2. The CDR3 extends over 15 amino acids. Germline lookup yields CDR1 SGDLS and CDR2 YYNGEE. J was trimmed by 6 bases and V by 0 bases; bases with no gene match: 7.

The chain couples TRBV2 to TRBJ1-1; 10 nucleotides match TRBD1. Losses at the gene ends were 6 bases for V and 6 bases for J; bases not matched to a gene: 7. The CDR3 is made up of 14 amino acids. Per germline, CDR1 SNHLY and CDR2 FYNNEI. In DNA, the CDR3 is TGTGCCAGCAGCCCGGGACAGGGGAGGGCTGAAGCTTTCTTT. Its protein is CASSPGQGRAEAFF.

The table lists this clone with a few counts. This chain links TRBV10-3 with TRBJ2-5; D is perhaps TRBD2 (5 bases). Germline assignment: CDR1 ENHRY and CDR2 SYGVKD. Trimming removed 0 bases at V and 5 bases at J, with 10 bases between. The CDR3 is 14 amino acids. CDR3 protein: CAISESQAGETQYF. The CDR3 coding sequence is TGTGCCATCAGTGAGTCTCAGGCGGGCGAGACCCAGTACTTC.

This rearrangement joins TRBV5-1 to TRBJ2-1; perhaps TRBD2 as D (5 bases). V dropped 4 bases and J dropped 5 bases, with 16 bases sitting between them. Looked up from germline, CDR1 is SGHRS and CDR2 is YFSETQ. The CDR3 has 15 amino acids. The CDR3 here is CASSIVLEGNNEQFF. The DNA for the CDR3 is TGCGCCAGCAGCATCGTACTCGAGGGTAACAATGAGCAGTTCTTC.

V usage is TRBV4-1 and J usage is TRBJ1-2; a possible D gene is TRBD1 (5 bases). V was pared by 6 bases and J by 2 bases, with 13 bases between. Germline assignment: CDR1 MGHRA and CDR2 YSYEKL. The CDR3 covers 14 residues. In DNA, the CDR3 is TGCGCCAGCAGGGCCGGGACTGCGAACTATGGCTACACCTTC. Protein: CASRAGTANYGYTF.

This clone was observed a few times. Other DNA sequences in the sample encode the same CDR3. The chain recombines TRBV6-6 with TRBJ2-7, with D tentatively TRBD1 (5 bases). This CDR3 is built from 14 residues. Germline CDR1 MNHNY, CDR2 SVGAGI (reference sequence). The ends were cut back, 2 bases at V and 6 bases at J, with 14 bases in the middle. CDR3 DNA: TGTGCCAGCAGTTACCGGGCAGGACAAGGCGAGCAGTACTTC. It yields the protein CASSYRAGQGEQYF.

The table lists this clone with a count of one. This chain joins TRBV30 and TRBJ1-1, with 10 positions matching TRBD1. The CDR3 is 14 amino acids. Germline trimming cut 1 base from V and 11 bases from J; bases unmatched to any gene: 10. CDR1 GTSNPN and CDR2 SVGIG come from the germline V gene (reference sequence). The CDR3 sequence: CAWSGQGAPLSAFF. The CDR3 DNA reads TGTGCCTGGAGTGGACAGGGGGCACCCCTTTCTGCTTTCTTT.

The chain uses TRBV6-6 and TRBJ1-2; D possibly corresponds to TRBD1 (5 bases). This CDR3 spans 12 amino acids. Germline-derived CDR1 and CDR2 are MNHNY and SVGAGI (reference sequence). V was trimmed by 6 bases and J by 6 bases, leaving 11 bases between them. Here the CDR3 DNA reads TGTGCCAGCAGCAGGACCAGGGATGGCTACACCTTC. This encodes CASSRTRDGYTF.

This chain uses TRBV4-2 with TRBJ2-7, with a possible D match to TRBD2 (6 bases). Trimming took 6 bases from V and 2 from J, leaving 17 bases between them. Germline CDR1 reads LGHNA; CDR2 reads YNFKEQ. The CDR3 is 15 amino acids. As DNA, the CDR3 is TGTGCCAGCAGACCGGATCGGGGGACCCCCTACGAGCAGTACTTC. Translation gives CASRPDRGTPYEQYF.

CDR3: CASSHDRGLVYYNEQFF. The CDR3 nucleotides are TGTGCCAGCAGCCACGACAGGGGGCTTGTTTACTACAATGAGCAGTTCTTC. The V call is TRBV5-6, the J call TRBJ2-1, with 10 bases aligning to TRBD1. This CDR3 is built from 17 residues. CDR1 and CDR2 (germline): SGHDT, YYEEEE. The junction had 10 bases not matched to a gene; V was cut back by 4 bases and J by 3 bases.

J is TRBJ1-5 and V is TRBV6-5; TRBD1 is a possible D gene (5 bases). V was cut by 5 bases and J by 7 bases, with 9 bases left in between. The CDR3 loop spans 12 amino acids. The germline CDR1 and CDR2 sequences are MNHEY and SVGAGI. The CDR3 nucleotides are TGTGCCAGCAGTCCAGGGTTACAGCCCCAGCATTTT. As protein: CASSPGLQPQHF.

The gene calls are TRBV9 and TRBJ2-5; 9 positions match TRBD1. CDR3 length equals 15 residues. From germline, CDR1 is SGDLS and CDR2 YYNGEE. J was trimmed by 4 bases and V by 0 bases; bases with no gene match: 4. The CDR3 DNA follows: TGTGCCAGCAGCGTAGGGGACAGGGAGCGAGAGACCCAGTACTTC. Translated: CASSVGDRERETQYF.

This clone has more than one count but fewer than ten. V usage is TRBV9 and J usage is TRBJ2-1; no clear D. Trimming cost V 3 bases and J 5 bases, with 9 bases left between them. This CDR3 has 13 residues. Germline CDR1 reads SGDLS; CDR2 reads YYNGEE. CDR3 residues: CASSGSSNNEQFF. The CDR3 nucleotides read TGTGCCAGCAGCGGGTCGAGTAACAATGAGCAGTTCTTC.